This T cell receptor beta chain was captured in a study of blood T cell repertoires in COVID-19. Study information: The United States, Italy and Spain supplied acute and convalescent COVID-19 samples. T cells, B-cell-depleted T cells, or PBMCs supplied cDNA or gDNA.

Methods used by the authors: By means of reference gene primer amplification, nucleated cell counts were estimated. Some clones are missing from TCRdb's copy, which holds only in-frame ones; the method was immunoSEQ multiplex PCR. That table is the source of V, J and clone size, and D and trimming were worked out from the DNA. The table lists some 250,000 clones, more than 75% of them singletons. The V segment lost 5 bases and the J segment 1 base; nucleotides outside the gene matches: 2. This CDR3 has 14 residues. The germline V gene encodes CDR1 LNHDA and CDR2 SQIVND (reference sequence). This sequence joins TRBV19 and TRBJ1-5; 7 nucleotides align to TRBD1. This TCR was recovered from a woman aged 70-85 years with active or convalescent COVID-19. The source material was peripheral blood. The CDR3 loop reads CASSSQGSNQPQHF. In DNA, the CDR3 is TGTGCCAGTAGTTCACAGGGGAGCAATCAGCCCCAGCATTTT. Together with reference TRBV19 and TRBJ1-5, the CDR3 gives the full variable domain: DGGITQSPKYLFRKEGQNVTLSCEQNLNHDAMYWYRQDPGQGLRLIYYSQIVNDFQKGDIAEGYSVSREKKESFPLTVTSAQKNPTAFYLCASSSQGSNQPQHFGDGTRLSIL.